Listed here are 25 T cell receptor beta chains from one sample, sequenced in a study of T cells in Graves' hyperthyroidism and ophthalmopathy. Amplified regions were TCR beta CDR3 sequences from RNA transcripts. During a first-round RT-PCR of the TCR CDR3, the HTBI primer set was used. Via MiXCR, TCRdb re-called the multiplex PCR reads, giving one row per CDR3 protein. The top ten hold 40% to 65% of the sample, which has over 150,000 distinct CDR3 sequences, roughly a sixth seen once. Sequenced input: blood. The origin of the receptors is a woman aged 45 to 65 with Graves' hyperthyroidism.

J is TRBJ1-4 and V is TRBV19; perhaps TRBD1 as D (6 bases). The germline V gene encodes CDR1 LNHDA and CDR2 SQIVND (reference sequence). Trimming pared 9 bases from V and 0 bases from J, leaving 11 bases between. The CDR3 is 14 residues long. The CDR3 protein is CASARQATNEKLFF. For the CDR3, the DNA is TGTGCCAGCGCTCGACAGGCAACTAATGAAAAACTGTTTTTT.

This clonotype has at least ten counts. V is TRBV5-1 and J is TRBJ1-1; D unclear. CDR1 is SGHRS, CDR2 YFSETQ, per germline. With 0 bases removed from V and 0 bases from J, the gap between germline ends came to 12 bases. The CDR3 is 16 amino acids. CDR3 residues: CASSLGTLDLNTEAFF. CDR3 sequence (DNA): TGCGCCAGCAGCTTGGGGACGTTGGATTTGAACACTGAAGCTTTCTTT.

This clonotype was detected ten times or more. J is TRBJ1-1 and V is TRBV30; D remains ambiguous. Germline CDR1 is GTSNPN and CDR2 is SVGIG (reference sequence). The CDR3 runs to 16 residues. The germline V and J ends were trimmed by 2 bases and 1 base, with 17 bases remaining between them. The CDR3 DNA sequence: TGTGCCTGGAGTAGTGGGCTACTCTCGACGAACACTGAAGCTTTCTTT. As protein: CAWSSGLLSTNTEAFF.

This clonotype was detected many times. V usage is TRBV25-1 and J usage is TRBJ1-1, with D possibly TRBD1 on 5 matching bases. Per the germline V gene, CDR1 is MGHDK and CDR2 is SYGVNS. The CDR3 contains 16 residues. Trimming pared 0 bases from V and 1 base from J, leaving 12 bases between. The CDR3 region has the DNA TGTGCCAGCAGTGAATATAGCGACAGAGGGAACACTGAAGCTTTCTTT. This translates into CASSEYSDRGNTEAFF.

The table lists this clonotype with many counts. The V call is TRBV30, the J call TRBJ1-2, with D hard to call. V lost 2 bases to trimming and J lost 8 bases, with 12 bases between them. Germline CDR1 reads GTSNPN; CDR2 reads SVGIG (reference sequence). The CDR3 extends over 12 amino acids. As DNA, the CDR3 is TGTGCCTGGAGTCCAGGCGGGCGAGGCTACACCTTC. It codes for CAWSPGGRGYTF.

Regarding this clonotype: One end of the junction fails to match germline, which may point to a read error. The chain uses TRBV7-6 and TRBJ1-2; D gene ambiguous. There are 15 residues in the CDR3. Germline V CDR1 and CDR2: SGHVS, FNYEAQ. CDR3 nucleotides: TGTGCCAGCAGCTTAGACGAAGGGTTCACCTATGGCTGCACCTTC. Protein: CASSLDEGFTYGCTF.

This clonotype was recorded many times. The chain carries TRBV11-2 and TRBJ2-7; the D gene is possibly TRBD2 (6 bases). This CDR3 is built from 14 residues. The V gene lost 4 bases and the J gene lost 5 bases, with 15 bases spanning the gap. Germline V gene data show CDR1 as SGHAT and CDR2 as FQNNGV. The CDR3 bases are TGTGCCAGCAGCTCTGGAGGGTTTGGTCACGAGCAGTACTTC. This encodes CASSSGGFGHEQYF.

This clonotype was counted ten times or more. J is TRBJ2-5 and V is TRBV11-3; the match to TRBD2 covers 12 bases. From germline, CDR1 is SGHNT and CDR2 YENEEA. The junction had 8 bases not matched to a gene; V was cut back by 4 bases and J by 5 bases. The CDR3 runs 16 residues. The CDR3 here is CASSSEGLAGFETQYF. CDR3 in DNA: TGTGCCAGCAGCTCGGAAGGACTAGCGGGGTTCGAGACCCAGTACTTC.

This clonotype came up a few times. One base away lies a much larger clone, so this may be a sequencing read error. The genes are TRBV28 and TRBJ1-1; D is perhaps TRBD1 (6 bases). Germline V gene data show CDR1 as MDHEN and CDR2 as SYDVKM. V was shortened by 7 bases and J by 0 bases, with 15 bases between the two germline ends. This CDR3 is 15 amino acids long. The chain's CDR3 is CASIGGGTMNTEAFF. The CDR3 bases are TGTGCCAGCATCGGGGGGGGGACAATGAACACTGAAGCTTTCTTT.

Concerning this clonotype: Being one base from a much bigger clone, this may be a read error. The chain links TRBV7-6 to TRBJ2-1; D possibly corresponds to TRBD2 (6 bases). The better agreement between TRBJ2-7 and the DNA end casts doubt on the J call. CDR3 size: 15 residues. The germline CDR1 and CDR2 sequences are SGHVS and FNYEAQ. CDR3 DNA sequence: TGTGCCAGCAGCTTAGCGAGCGGGTTTTACAATGAGCAGTACTTC. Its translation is CASSLASGFYNEQYF.

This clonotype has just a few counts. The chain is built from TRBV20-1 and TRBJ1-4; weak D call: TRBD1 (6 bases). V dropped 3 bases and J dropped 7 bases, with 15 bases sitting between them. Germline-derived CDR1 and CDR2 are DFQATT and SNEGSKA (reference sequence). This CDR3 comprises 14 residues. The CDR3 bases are TGCAGTGCTAGCGTCCAGGGGATGGGTGAAAAACTGTTTTTT. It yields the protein CSASVQGMGEKLFF.

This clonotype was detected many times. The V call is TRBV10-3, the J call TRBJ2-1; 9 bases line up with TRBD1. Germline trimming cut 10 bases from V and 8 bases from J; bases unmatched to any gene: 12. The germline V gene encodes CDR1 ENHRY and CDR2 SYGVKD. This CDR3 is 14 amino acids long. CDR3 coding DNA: TGTGCCACCGAGGGACAGGGTGGGTTTGATGAGCAGTTCTTC. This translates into CATEGQGGFDEQFF.

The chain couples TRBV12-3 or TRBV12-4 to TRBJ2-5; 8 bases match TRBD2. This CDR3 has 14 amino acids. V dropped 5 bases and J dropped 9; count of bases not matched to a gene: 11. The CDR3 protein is CASSDWTAGRAQYF. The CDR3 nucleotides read TGTGCCAGCAGTGACTGGACGGCCGGGAGGGCCCAGTACTTC.

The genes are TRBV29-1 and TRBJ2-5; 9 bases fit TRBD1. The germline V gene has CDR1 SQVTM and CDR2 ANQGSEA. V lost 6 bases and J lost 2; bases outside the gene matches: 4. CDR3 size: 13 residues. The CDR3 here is CSVAGQGQETQYF. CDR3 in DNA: TGCAGCGTGGCGGGACAGGGACAAGAGACCCAGTACTTC.

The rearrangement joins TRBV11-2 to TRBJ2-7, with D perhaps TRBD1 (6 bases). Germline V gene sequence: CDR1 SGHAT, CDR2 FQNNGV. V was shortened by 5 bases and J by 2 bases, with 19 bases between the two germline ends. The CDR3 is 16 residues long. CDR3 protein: CASSPGTLQGTYEQYF. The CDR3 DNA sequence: TGTGCCAGCAGCCCAGGGACACTACAAGGCACCTACGAGCAGTACTTC.

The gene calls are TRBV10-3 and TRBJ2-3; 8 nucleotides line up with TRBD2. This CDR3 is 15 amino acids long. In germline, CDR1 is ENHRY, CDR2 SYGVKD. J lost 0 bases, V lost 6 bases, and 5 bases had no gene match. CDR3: CAIRLAGKSTDTQYF. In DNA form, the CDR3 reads TGTGCCATCAGGCTAGCGGGTAAAAGCACAGATACGCAGTATTTT.

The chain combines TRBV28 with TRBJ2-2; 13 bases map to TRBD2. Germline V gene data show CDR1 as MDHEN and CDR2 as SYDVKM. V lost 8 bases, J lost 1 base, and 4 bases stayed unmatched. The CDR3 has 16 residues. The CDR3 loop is CASAGTSGKNTGELFF. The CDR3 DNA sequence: TGTGCCAGCGCCGGGACTAGCGGGAAGAACACCGGGGAGCTGTTTTTT.

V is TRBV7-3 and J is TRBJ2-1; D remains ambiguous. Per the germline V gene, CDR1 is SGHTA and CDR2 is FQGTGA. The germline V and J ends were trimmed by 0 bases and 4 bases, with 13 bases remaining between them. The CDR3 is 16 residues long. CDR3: CASSLTGEGKYNEQFF. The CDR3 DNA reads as TGTGCCAGCAGCTTAACAGGCGAAGGGAAATACAATGAGCAGTTCTTC. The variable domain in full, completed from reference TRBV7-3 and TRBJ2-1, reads GAGVSQTPSNKVTEKGKYVELRCDPISGHTALYWYRQSLGQGPEFLIYFQGTGAADDSGLPNDRFFAVRPEGSVSTLKIQRTERGDSAVYLCASSLTGEGKYNEQFFGPGTRLTVL.

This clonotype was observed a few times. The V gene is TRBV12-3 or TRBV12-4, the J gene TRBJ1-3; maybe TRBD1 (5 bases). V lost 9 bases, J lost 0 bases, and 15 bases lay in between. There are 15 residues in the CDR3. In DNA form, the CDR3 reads TGTGCCAGTAGAGGGGACTTCTCCTCTGGAAACACCATATATTTT. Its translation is CASRGDFSSGNTIYF.

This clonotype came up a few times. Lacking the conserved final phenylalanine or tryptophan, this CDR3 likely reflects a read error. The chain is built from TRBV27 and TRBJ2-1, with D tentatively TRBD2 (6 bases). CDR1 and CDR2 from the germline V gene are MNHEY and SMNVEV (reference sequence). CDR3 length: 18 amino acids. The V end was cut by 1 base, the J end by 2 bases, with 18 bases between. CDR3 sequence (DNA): TGTGCCAGCAGTTTATTAGTACCCGGGAGACTTGCCTACAATGAGCAGTTCTCC. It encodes CASSLLVPGRLAYNEQFS.

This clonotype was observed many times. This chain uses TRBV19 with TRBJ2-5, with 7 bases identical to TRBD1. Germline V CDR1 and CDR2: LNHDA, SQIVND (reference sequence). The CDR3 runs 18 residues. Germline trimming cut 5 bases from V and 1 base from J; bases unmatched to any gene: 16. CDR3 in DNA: TGTGCCAGTAGTGCAGGGTCAGGGGGAGAATCCTTCCAAGAGACCCAGTACTTC. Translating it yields CASSAGSGGESFQETQYF.

DNA for the CDR3: TGCGCCAGCAGCGCGCAAACGGTTAACACTGAAGCTTTCTTT. Translating gives CASSAQTVNTEAFF. The chain joins TRBV5-1 to TRBJ1-1; no reliable D call. This CDR3 has 14 residues. The germline V gene encodes CDR1 SGHRS and CDR2 YFSETQ. V lost 4 bases, J lost 2 bases, and 12 bases lay in between.

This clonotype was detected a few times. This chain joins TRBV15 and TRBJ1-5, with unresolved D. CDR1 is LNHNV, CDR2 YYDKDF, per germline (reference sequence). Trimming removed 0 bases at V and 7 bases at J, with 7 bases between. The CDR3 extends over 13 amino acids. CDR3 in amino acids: CATSRERVQPQHF. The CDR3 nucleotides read TGTGCCACCAGCAGAGAACGGGTCCAGCCCCAGCATTTT.

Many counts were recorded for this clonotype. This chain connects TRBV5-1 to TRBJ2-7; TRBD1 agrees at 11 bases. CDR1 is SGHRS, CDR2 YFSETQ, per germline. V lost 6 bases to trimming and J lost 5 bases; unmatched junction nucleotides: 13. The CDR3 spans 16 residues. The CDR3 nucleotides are TGCGCCAGCACCCCCGCGCCCCGGACAGGGGGCAACGAGCAGTACTTC. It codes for CASTPAPRTGGNEQYF.

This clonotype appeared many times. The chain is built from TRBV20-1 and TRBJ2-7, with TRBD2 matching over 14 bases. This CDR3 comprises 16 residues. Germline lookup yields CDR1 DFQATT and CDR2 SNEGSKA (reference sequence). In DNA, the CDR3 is TGCAGCAAAATAACGCTGACTAGCGGGAGGGCCTTCGAGCAGTACTTC. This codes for CSKITLTSGRAFEQYF.